A selection of T cell receptor beta chains follows, all from one sample in a study of identical twins. Each CDR3 protein gets one entry after TCRdb re-called the 5' RACE reads with MiXCR. The table has 420,000 or so distinct CDR3 sequences, roughly 18% seen once. The sequenced material came from naive T cells sorted from blood. The receptors derive from a man aged 45-65 years in good health. The CDR3 runs from the conserved cysteine through the conserved F or W. The D gene is left open where the match is weak. A row's size may be missing; if present it is once, few, many or a size class.

TRBV3-1	few	TRBJ2-2	TRBD2	CASSRRPNVRLAGGYTGELFF	TGTGCCAGCAGCCGGCGGCCCAACGTGAGACTAGCGGGGGGATACACCGGGGAGCTGTTTTTT
TRBV12-3/TRBV12-4	.	TRBJ2-3	.	CASSLSGTQYF	TGTGCCAGCAGTTTAAGCGGTACGCAGTATTTT
TRBV29-1	many	TRBJ1-1	.	CSVKTGSMNTEAFF	TGCAGCGTCAAAACAGGGTCCATGAACACTGAAGCTTTCTTT
TRBV10-2	many	TRBJ2-3	.	CASRVERGSTDTQYF	TGCGCCAGCAGAGTAGAACGGGGGAGCACAGATACGCAGTATTTT
TRBV4-2	.	TRBJ1-2	TRBD1	CASSPDRQGFGYTF	TGTGCCAGCAGCCCGGACCGACAGGGGTTTGGCTACACCTTC
TRBV5-1	.	TRBJ2-1	.	CASSLVGPQDNEQFF	TGCGCCAGCAGCTTGGTGGGCCCCCAGGACAATGAGCAGTTCTTC
TRBV5-1	.	TRBJ2-3	.	CASRGGRRDQDTQYF	TGCGCCAGCAGGGGGGGAAGGCGGGACCAAGATACGCAGTATTTT
TRBV15	few	TRBJ2-1	TRBD2	CATSREAGTEHEQFF	TGTGCCACCAGCAGAGAAGCGGGGACGGAGCATGAGCAGTTCTTC
TRBV20-1	few	TRBJ1-5	TRBD1	CSARDRGLLGQPQHF	TGCAGTGCTCGGGACAGGGGCCTCCTCGGTCAGCCCCAGCATTTT
TRBV28	many	TRBJ2-1	.	CASSTVDRTSEIYNEQFF	TGTGCCTCGTCCACCGTCGACAGGACCAGCGAGATATACAATGAGCAGTTCTTC
TRBV7-2	.	TRBJ2-7	TRBD1	CASSLSSGGRYEQYF	TGTGCCAGCAGCTTATCGTCAGGGGGCCGGTACGAGCAGTACTTC
TRBV6-2/TRBV6-3	.	TRBJ2-3	TRBD2	CASSLHGLAGGTDTQYF	TGTGCCAGCAGTCTGCACGGACTAGCGGGAGGCACAGATACGCAGTATTTT
TRBV5-1	few	TRBJ1-5	.	CASSSGTGNQPQHF	TGCGCCAGCAGCTCCGGGACGGGCAATCAGCCCCAGCATTTT
TRBV5-1	.	TRBJ2-1	TRBD1	CASSSDRIAYNEQFF	TGCGCCAGCAGTTCGGACAGGATAGCCTACAATGAGCAGTTCTTC
TRBV6-1	few	TRBJ1-4	.	CASSPDRREKLFF	TGTGCCAGCAGCCCCGATAGGAGGGAAAAACTGTTTTTT
TRBV4-2	.	TRBJ2-3	.	CASSQEAPASRRRADTQYF	TGTGCCAGCAGCCAAGAGGCCCCGGCTAGCAGGAGGCGGGCAGATACGCAGTATTTT
TRBV11-2	few	TRBJ2-7	TRBD1	CASSRGDRGQRQYF	TGTGCCAGCAGCCGTGGGGACAGGGGACAAAGGCAGTACTTC
TRBV27	many	TRBJ2-7	.	CASSFTGTGEQYF	TGTGCCAGCAGTTTCACCGGCACGGGCGAGCAGTACTTC
TRBV11-2	many	TRBJ2-7	TRBD1	CASRPRDRTYEQYF	TGTGCCAGCAGACCTCGGGACAGAACCTACGAGCAGTACTTC
TRBV6-5	many	TRBJ1-1	.	CASSYSLGSVRTEAFF	TGTGCCAGCAGTTACTCCCTCGGCAGCGTCAGGACTGAAGCTTTCTTT
TRBV6-2/TRBV6-3	.	TRBJ1-1	.	CASSVLEDNTEAFF	TGTGCCAGCAGTGTCCTTGAGGACAACACTGAAGCTTTCTTT
TRBV29-1	many	TRBJ2-5	TRBD1	CSVPSWDRGQRETQYF	TGCAGCGTCCCGTCGTGGGACAGGGGGCAGAGGGAGACCCAGTACTTC
TRBV20-1	few	TRBJ1-5	TRBD1	CSASGTGKQPQHF	TGCAGTGCTTCCGGGACAGGGAAGCAGCCCCAGCATTTT
TRBV2	.	TRBJ1-4	.	CASSVQGNAGEKLFF	TGTGCCAGCAGCGTACAGGGTAATGCAGGAGAAAAACTGTTTTTT
TRBV5-1	.	TRBJ2-2	TRBD2	CASSLLAGGPSNTGELFF	TGCGCCAGCAGCTTACTAGCGGGGGGGCCGAGCAACACCGGGGAGCTGTTTTTT
TRBV5-1	many	TRBJ2-7	.	CASSLGSSYEQYF	TGTGCCAGCAGTTTAGGGAGCTCCTACGAGCAGTACTTC
TRBV4-3	few	TRBJ1-5	.	CASSQDWTVQRNQPQHF	TGCGCCAGCAGCCAAGATTGGACCGTTCAACGGAATCAGCCCCAGCATTTT
TRBV5-1	.	TRBJ2-7	.	CASSLLVTGYEQYF	TGCGCCAGCAGCTTGTTGGTGACAGGATACGAGCAGTACTTC
TRBV7-6	many	TRBJ2-3	.	CASSLTSGTVDTQYF	TGTGCCAGCAGCTTAACGTCAGGGACTGTGGATACGCAGTATTTT
TRBV20-1	few	TRBJ2-1	.	CSARGPRGDGQFF	TGCAGTGCTAGAGGGCCACGCGGGGACGGGCAGTTCTTC
TRBV12-3/TRBV12-4	few	TRBJ1-2	TRBD1	CASSSSRTGWGYTF	TGTGCCAGCAGTTCCTCTCGGACAGGGTGGGGCTACACCTTC
TRBV27	few	TRBJ2-1	TRBD2	CASSRGDGGNEQFF	TGTGCCAGCAGTCGGGGGGATGGGGGTAATGAGCAGTTCTTC
TRBV4-3	.	TRBJ2-3	.	CASSQDLAFQDTQYF	TGCGCCAGCAGCCAAGATCTGGCCTTTCAGGATACGCAGTATTTT
TRBV4-3	.	TRBJ1-1	.	CASSQDPGLNTEAFF	TGCGCCAGCAGCCAAGATCCAGGTCTGAACACTGAAGCTTTCTTT
TRBV4-3	.	TRBJ2-2	.	CASSYRGGNTGELFF	TGCGCCAGCAGCTACAGGGGAGGGAACACCGGGGAGCTGTTTTTT
TRBV20-1	few	TRBJ1-2	.	CSARDHSGGANYGYTF	TGCAGTGCTAGAGATCATAGCGGGGGAGCTAACTATGGCTACACCTTC
TRBV5-1	few	TRBJ2-7	TRBD2	CASSQRSGGYEQYF	TGCGCCAGCAGCCAACGAAGCGGGGGCTACGAGCAGTACTTC
TRBV28	.	TRBJ1-1	TRBD1	CASSQERGLNTEAFF	TGTGCCAGCAGTCAGGAAAGGGGGCTGAACACTGAAGCTTTCTTT
TRBV20-1	.	TRBJ2-1	.	CSARGQQNNEQFF	TGCAGTGCTAGAGGGCAGCAGAACAATGAGCAGTTCTTC
TRBV7-2	.	TRBJ2-1	TRBD2	CASSLQGLAGSSEQFF	TGTGCCAGCAGCTTACAGGGGTTAGCGGGGTCCAGTGAGCAGTTCTTC
TRBV20-1	.	TRBJ2-3	TRBD2	CSAFRASGASDTQYF	TGCAGTGCTTTCAGGGCCAGCGGGGCGTCAGATACGCAGTATTTT
TRBV29-1	many	TRBJ2-1	TRBD1	CSCRTGGHNEQFF	TGCAGCTGCAGGACAGGGGGCCACAATGAGCAGTTCTTC
TRBV5-6	many	TRBJ1-2	.	CASTLGGHGYTF	TGTGCCAGCACCCTGGGAGGGCATGGCTACACCTTC
TRBV20-1	few	TRBJ2-1	TRBD2	CSASSGRAPRDEQFF	TGCAGTGCTAGTAGCGGGAGGGCGCCGCGCGATGAGCAGTTCTTC
TRBV5-6	few	TRBJ2-7	.	CASSLADEQYF	TGTGCCAGCAGCTTGGCTGACGAGCAGTACTTC
TRBV3-1	few	TRBJ1-1	.	CASSQLLNTEAFF	TGTGCCAGCAGCCAGCTCTTGAACACTGAAGCTTTCTTT
TRBV6-5	few	TRBJ2-5	.	CASSYWAPRETQYF	TGTGCCAGCAGTTACTGGGCACCAAGAGAGACCCAGTACTTC
TRBV5-1	.	TRBJ2-2	TRBD2	CASRLGGDTGELFF	TGCGCCAGCCGCTTGGGGGGGGACACCGGGGAGCTGTTTTTT
TRBV27	.	TRBJ2-3	TRBD2	CASSATSGSTDTQYF	TGTGCCAGCAGTGCTACTAGCGGTAGCACAGATACGCAGTATTTT
TRBV6-6	.	TRBJ2-7	.	CASSYSIRHEQYF	TGTGCCAGCAGTTACTCGATCAGACACGAGCAGTACTTC
TRBV24-1	.	TRBJ2-5	TRBD2	CATSDRVAGGSETQYF	TGTGCCACCAGTGATCGGGTTGCGGGGGGAAGTGAGACCCAGTACTTC
TRBV20-1	many	TRBJ2-1	.	CSATLGGREQFF	TGCAGTGCTACCTTGGGAGGACGGGAGCAGTTCTTC
TRBV4-3	many	TRBJ2-1	TRBD1	CASSQEHRGYNEQFF	TGCGCCAGCAGCCAAGAACACAGGGGATACAATGAGCAGTTCTTC
TRBV5-1	.	TRBJ2-1	TRBD1	CASSLNSGQHNEQFF	TGCGCCAGCAGCTTGAATTCGGGACAGCACAATGAGCAGTTCTTC